This T cell receptor beta chain was recorded in a study of T cell responses to AZD1222 COVID-19 vaccine. Whole-study findings and limits: Clonal diversity was possibly underestimated; the donors were predominantly white British and more often female. Per reports, nearly half of all spike-specific TCRs target regions that are unmutated in variants. The breadth and depth of Spike-specific TCRs increased once two AZD1222 doses had been given. Only 5 or 6 people who got AZD1222 tested seropositive at baseline.

Assay: immunoSEQ multiplex PCR; the TCRdb copy retains only in-frame clones and omits some. The table lists 150,000 to 200,000 clones, around 90% of them singletons. Germline CDR1 reads MNHEY; CDR2 reads SMNVEV (reference sequence). Between the trimmed V and J ends, which lost 9 bases and 5 bases, there was a span of 10 bases. The CDR3 contains 11 residues. On this clone: Its specificity is not known.

The rearrangement joins TRBV27 to TRBJ2-5; the D is unclear. This TCR came from an adult who received the AZD1222 COVID-19 vaccine. The material was peripheral blood, obtained 28 days after the second AZD1222 dose. CDR3 loop: CASKAAETQYF. The CDR3 coding sequence is TGTGCCAGTAAGGCTGCGGAGACCCAGTACTTC.